This T cell receptor beta chain was sequenced during a study of CD8+ T cells in alopecia areata. For the study at large: Treatment ran 6 to 18 months, with 6 months of follow-up afterward. Study results and limitations: Scalp sequencing captures resident alphabeta T cells of normal skin too. Clonality in lesional scalp, especially alopecia totalis/universalis, exceeded that of normal scalp.

Extraction of RNA preceded its reverse transcription into cDNA, which served as the sequencing template. TCRdb keeps only in-frame clones here, not all; method: immunoSEQ multiplex PCR. The table has 110,000 to 150,000 clones, under 60% seen once. Researchers picked out CD4+ and CD8+ T cells from PBMCs by sorting. V lost 3 bases and J 6 bases, leaving 8 bases between the germline ends. Germline lookup yields CDR1 SQVTM and CDR2 ANQGSEA. The CDR3 sequence is 12 residues long. In its sample, this clone was seen a few times. Antigen: not known. The specimen comprised CD4+ T cells sorted from blood, sampled at week 0. The TCR originated in a human donor with alopecia areata. The chain combines TRBV29-1 with TRBJ1-4; no definite D call. CDR3 in amino acids: CSVDAGDEKLFF. The CDR3 bases are TGCAGCGTTGATGCCGGGGATGAAAAACTGTTTTTT. The full variable domain, rest sourced from reference TRBV29-1 and TRBJ1-4, is SAVISQKPSRDICQRGTSLTIQCQVDSQVTMMFWYRQQPGQSLTLIATANQGSEATYESGFVIDKFPISRPNLTFSTLTVSNMSPEDSSIYLCSVDAGDEKLFFGSGTQLSVL.